Listed below are T cell receptor beta chains from one sample, sequenced in a study of CD8 T cells in ankylosing spondylitis. TCRdb reanalysed the 5' RACE reads using MiXCR and keeps one entry per CDR3 protein. The sample includes some 140,000 distinct CDR3 sequences, roughly 17% of them seen just once. Input material: blood, either unsorted or a sorted T cell fraction (not recorded which). The origin of the receptors is a male donor with ankylosing spondylitis. CDR3s include the opening cysteine and the closing phenylalanine or tryptophan. A D gene is named only where the DNA matches it firmly. Not every row has a clone size; where given, it reads once, few, many or a size class.

V gene	clone size	J gene	D gene	CDR3 DNA	CDR3 protein
TRBV7-9	few	TRBJ2-3	TRBD2	TGTGCCAGCAGCTCTTCTAGCGGGATGATCGATACGCAGTATTTT	CASSSSSGMIDTQYF
TRBV11-1	many	TRBJ1-1	.	TGTGCCAGCAGCTCGGTCGGGGGCCCTTACACTGAAGCTTTCTTT	CASSSVGGPYTEAFF
TRBV2	few	TRBJ2-1	.	TGTGCCAGCAGTGAATTTAGGGCTAGCAGTCACAATGAGCAGTTCTTC	CASSEFRASSHNEQFF
TRBV20-1	.	TRBJ2-5	.	TGCAGTGCTAGAGATCGGTGGGGAGAGACCCAGTACTTC	CSARDRWGETQYF
TRBV29-1	.	TRBJ2-7	.	TGCAGCGGGAGGGGGGACTCCTACGAGCAGTACTTC	CSGRGDSYEQYF
TRBV27	few	TRBJ1-5	TRBD1	TGTGCCAGTCGGGAGGGGGCGGTCAATCAGCCCCAGCATTTT	CASREGAVNQPQHF
TRBV15	few	TRBJ2-3	TRBD1	TGTGCCACCAGCACGGACAGGGGAGAACAAGATACGCAGTATTTT	CATSTDRGEQDTQYF
TRBV7-9	.	TRBJ1-4	.	TGTGCCAGCAGCTTAGGTCTTGCTAATGAAAAACTGTTTTTT	CASSLGLANEKLFF
TRBV28	few	TRBJ2-7	.	TGTGCCAGCAGCACGGACGTAAACTCCTACGAGCAGTACTTC	CASSTDVNSYEQYF
TRBV9	once	TRBJ1-1	.	TGTGCCAGCAGCGTCACAGTGTTGTCCACTGAAGCTTTCTTT	CASSVTVLSTEAFF
TRBV21-1	many	TRBJ1-1	.	TGTGCCAGCAGCAAGAGTGAAACGAGGAACACTGAAGCTTTCTTT	CASSKSETRNTEAFF
TRBV6-2/TRBV6-3	.	TRBJ2-1	.	TGTGCCAGCCGTCGTAACAATGAGCAGTTCTTC	CASRRNNEQFF
TRBV7-9	.	TRBJ2-3	TRBD2	TGTGCCAGCAGCATATCACTAGCGGGGGGAGATACGCAGTATTTT	CASSISLAGGDTQYF
TRBV12-5	.	TRBJ1-6	.	TGTGCTAGTGGTTTGTCCGACAGGATTAATTCACCCCTCCACTTT	CASGLSDRINSPLHF
TRBV19	.	TRBJ1-5	TRBD1	TGTGCCAGTAGGAACTACAGGGGTGCGAGCAATCAGCCCCAGCATTTT	CASRNYRGASNQPQHF
TRBV3-1	few	TRBJ2-1	TRBD2	TGTGCCAGCAGCCAAGATCCTAGCGGGGCAATCCATGAGCAGTTCTTC	CASSQDPSGAIHEQFF
TRBV28	many	TRBJ2-7	TRBD1	TGTGCCAGCAGTTTTACTAGGACAGGGAATTACGAGCAGTACTTC	CASSFTRTGNYEQYF
TRBV28	.	TRBJ2-1	.	TGTGCCAGCAGTCTACGACGGAGCGGCTACAATGAGCAGTTCTTC	CASSLRRSGYNEQFF
TRBV7-9	many	TRBJ2-2	.	TGTGCCAGCAGCCCTCCCGGGACATCGAACACCGGGGAGCTGTTTTTT	CASSPPGTSNTGELFF
TRBV11-2	many	TRBJ2-1	.	TGTGCCAGCAGCGAGTATTTTTCGTCCTACAATGAGCAGTTCTTC	CASSEYFSSYNEQFF
TRBV7-9	many	TRBJ2-1	.	TGTGCCAGCAGCGCAGGGGGAGGGGCAGTCTACAATGAGCAGTTCTTC	CASSAGGGAVYNEQFF